This T cell receptor beta chain derives from a study of T-cell reconstitution after alpha-beta-depleted transplantation in children. The ends lost 6 bases at V and 2 bases at J; junction bases unmatched: 9. Germline loops: CDR1 SQVTM, CDR2 ANQGSEA. The CDR3 loop spans 15 amino acids. In its sample, this clonotype was seen a few times. Unique molecular identifiers were incorporated when the TCRbeta library was constructed. MiXCR, applied by TCRdb to the PCR reads, yields one record per CDR3 protein. The repertoire holds about half a million distinct CDR3 sequences, under 15% seen once, with over 5.5% in the top ten.

Sequencing used PBMCs from the stem cell graft donor, obtained from the stem cell graft. This sequence joins TRBV29-1 and TRBJ2-3; 9 bases map to TRBD2. The TCR comes from a human donor who donated a stem cell graft to a child with combined immunodeficiency. CDR3 coding DNA: TGCAGCGTCCGAACGGTAGCGGGAGCCACAGATACGCAGTATTTT. This encodes CSVRTVAGATDTQYF.